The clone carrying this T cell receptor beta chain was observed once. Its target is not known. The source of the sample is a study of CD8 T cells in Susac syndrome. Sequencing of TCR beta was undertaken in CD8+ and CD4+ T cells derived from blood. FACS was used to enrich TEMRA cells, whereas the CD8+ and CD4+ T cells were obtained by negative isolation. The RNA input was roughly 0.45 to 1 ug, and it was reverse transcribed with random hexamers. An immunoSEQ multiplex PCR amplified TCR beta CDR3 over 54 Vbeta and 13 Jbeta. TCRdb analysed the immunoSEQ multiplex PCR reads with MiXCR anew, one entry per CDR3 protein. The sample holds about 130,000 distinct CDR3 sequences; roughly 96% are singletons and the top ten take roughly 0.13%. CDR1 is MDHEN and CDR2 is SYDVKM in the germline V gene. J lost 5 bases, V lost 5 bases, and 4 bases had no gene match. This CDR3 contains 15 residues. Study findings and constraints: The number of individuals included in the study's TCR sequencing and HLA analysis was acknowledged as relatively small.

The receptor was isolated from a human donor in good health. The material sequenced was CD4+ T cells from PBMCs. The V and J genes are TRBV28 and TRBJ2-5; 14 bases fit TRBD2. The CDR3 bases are TGTGCCAGCAGTCCGGGACTAGCGGGAGCTGAGACCCAGTACTTC. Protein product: CASSPGLAGAETQYF.